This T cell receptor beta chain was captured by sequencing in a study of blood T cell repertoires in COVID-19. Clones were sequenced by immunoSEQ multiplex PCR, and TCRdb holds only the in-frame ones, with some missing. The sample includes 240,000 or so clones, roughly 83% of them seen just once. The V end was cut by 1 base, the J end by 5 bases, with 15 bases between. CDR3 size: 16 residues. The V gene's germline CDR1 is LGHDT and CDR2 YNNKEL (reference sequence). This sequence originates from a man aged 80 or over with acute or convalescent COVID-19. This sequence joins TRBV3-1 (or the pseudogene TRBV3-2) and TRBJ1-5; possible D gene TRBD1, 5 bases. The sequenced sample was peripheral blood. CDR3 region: CASSQGDSRRDQPQHF. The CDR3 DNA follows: TGTGCCAGCAGCCAAGGGGACTCTCGAAGGGATCAGCCCCAGCATTTT.